This passage covers 30 T cell receptor beta chains from one sample sequenced in a study of PD-L1 blockade in urothelial cancer (dated by TCRdb to about 2017). Receptor libraries were prepared by the immunoSEQ multiplex PCR assay. Here the immuneACCESS table is served through TCRdb, limited to in-frame sequences with V and J called. Missing clones are a known gap in these copies; in checked studies unresolved V genes cover under half, and the rest lacks a known reason. The sample table contains 30,000 or so clones; only one count was recorded for about 88% of them. The top ten clones comprise about 8% of the sample. This specimen's time point label, per the study, means: peripheral blood 6 weeks after treatment start. The input for sequencing was PBMCs, taken around atezolizumab (anti-PD-L1) treatment. The source of these receptors is a man aged 80 or over with urothelial cancer.

The CDR3: CATRRGLEMRDTQYF. CDR3 nucleotides: TGTGCCACCCGAAGGGGACTAGAGATGCGTGATACGCAGTATTTT. The chain couples TRBV9 to TRBJ2-3; 8 nucleotides line up with TRBD2. Trimming took 9 bases from V and 6 from J; bases not matched to a gene: 15. The CDR3 consists of 15 residues. Germline CDR1 is SGDLS and CDR2 is YYNGEE.

The chain couples TRBV14 to TRBJ2-1; no firm D call. The germline V gene has CDR1 SGHDN and CDR2 FVKESK. The CDR3 sequence is 13 residues long. Trimming removed 1 base at V and 7 bases at J, with 8 bases between. The CDR3 DNA reads TGTGCCAGCAGCCAAGTGTTCGGGAATGAGCAGTTCTTC. Protein sequence: CASSQVFGNEQFF.

The rearrangement uses TRBV18 and TRBJ2-1; D may be TRBD2 (7 bases). Germline loops: CDR1 KGHSH, CDR2 LQKENI. CDR3 length equals 14 residues. V was trimmed by 0 bases and J by 6 bases, leaving 9 bases between them. The CDR3 loop is CASSPPGGPNEQFF. The CDR3 DNA reads TGTGCCAGCTCACCACCGGGGGGGCCCAATGAGCAGTTCTTC.

The count of this clone is one. The V and J genes are TRBV29-1 and TRBJ2-5; the D gene is possibly TRBD1 (6 bases). Trimming stripped 7 bases from V and 7 bases from J, with 22 bases between. The CDR3 totals 14 residues. Germline CDR1 and CDR2: SQVTM and ANQGSEA. Here the CDR3 DNA reads TGCAGCGGCCAATACAGGACAGCCAGCTCGACCCAGTACTTC. This encodes CSGQYRTASSTQYF.

The J gene is TRBJ2-2, the V gene TRBV19; possible D gene TRBD1, 6 bases. V lost 5 bases and J 5 bases, leaving 15 bases between the germline ends. The CDR3 has 15 amino acids. Germline lookup yields CDR1 LNHDA and CDR2 SQIVND (reference sequence). The CDR3 DNA reads as TGTGCCAGTAGTTTGAGCAGGGGCACGACCGGGGAGCTGTTTTTT. The encoded protein is CASSLSRGTTGELFF.

The rearrangement joins TRBV6-5 to TRBJ2-7; TRBD1 matches 9 bases. The V and J ends lost 0 bases and 6 bases, in that order; junction bases with no gene match: 3. This CDR3 has 14 residues. Germline V gives CDR1 MNHEY, CDR2 SVGAGI. The CDR3 region has the DNA TGTGCCAGCAGTTACTCGGGGACAGGGAGCGAGCAGTACTTC. Translation gives CASSYSGTGSEQYF.

The gene calls are TRBV14 and TRBJ2-3; no firm D call. The CDR3 has 13 residues. CDR1 is SGHDN and CDR2 is FVKESK in the germline V gene. The V end lost 4 bases, the J end lost 3 bases, and 8 bases lay between the germline ends. The CDR3 loop reads CASSRRLTDTQYF. In DNA, the CDR3 is TGTGCCAGCAGCCGACGACTGACAGATACGCAGTATTTT.

CDR3 amino acids: CASSLQQGANTEAFF. CDR3 coding DNA: TGTGCCAGCAGCTTACAACAGGGGGCGAACACTGAAGCTTTCTTT. The rearrangement links TRBV11-2 to TRBJ1-1; 9 bases are a match to TRBD1. The CDR3 contains 15 residues. Per germline, CDR1 SGHAT and CDR2 FQNNGV. V was pared by 2 bases and J by 1 base, with 2 bases of the junction left unmatched.

The V and J genes are TRBV11-3 and TRBJ2-3, with 10 nucleotides matching TRBD2. The germline CDR1 and CDR2 sequences are SGHNT and YENEEA. The CDR3 contains 16 residues. J lost 3 bases, V lost 1 base, and 4 bases had no gene match. The CDR3 is CASSLGGAGGTDTQYF. The CDR3 DNA follows: TGTGCCAGCAGCTTAGGCGGAGCGGGAGGGACAGATACGCAGTATTTT.

This chain connects TRBV7-2 to TRBJ2-1, with no clear D. V was trimmed by 3 bases and J by 0 bases, leaving 9 bases between them. CDR1 and CDR2 from the germline V gene are SGHTA and FQGNSA. This CDR3 region has 15 residues. The CDR3 loop reads CASSFLGSSYNEQFF. DNA for the CDR3: TGTGCCAGCAGCTTTCTAGGAAGCTCCTACAATGAGCAGTTCTTC. Full variable domain (rest looked up from reference TRBV7-2 and TRBJ2-1): GAGVSQSPSNKVTEKGKDVELRCDPISGHTALYWYRQSLGQGLEFLIYFQGNSAPDKSGLPSDRFSAERTGGSVSTLTIQRTQQEDSAVYLCASSFLGSSYNEQFFGPGTRLTVL.

The chain joins TRBV28 to TRBJ1-2; a weak D match, TRBD1 (5 bases). The CDR3 loop spans 15 amino acids. Trimming pared 7 bases from V and 6 bases from J, leaving 21 bases between. Looked up from germline, CDR1 is MDHEN and CDR2 is SYDVKM. CDR3 sequence reads: CASTPPGESRHGYTF. The DNA of the CDR3 is TGTGCCAGCACTCCCCCGGGGGAGTCGAGGCATGGCTACACCTTC.

This clone has a single count. This rearrangement joins TRBV5-4 to TRBJ2-3, with 10 bases aligning to TRBD1. Germline V gene data show CDR1 as SGHNT and CDR2 as YYREEE (reference sequence). V gave up 5 bases and J gave up 6 bases; unmatched junction bases: 6. This CDR3 comprises 14 residues. The CDR3 DNA follows: TGTGCCAGCAGTTCGACAGGGGGCGGGGATACGCAGTATTTT. It is translated as CASSSTGGGDTQYF.

The chain joins TRBV5-8 to TRBJ1-5; D call uncertain. In germline, CDR1 is SGHTS, CDR2 YDEGEE. The CDR3 is made up of 15 amino acids. V lost 0 bases and J 0 bases, leaving 7 bases between the germline ends. CDR3 in DNA: TGTGCCAGCAGCTTGGTAGAGTATAGCAATCAGCCCCAGCATTTT. Protein: CASSLVEYSNQPQHF.

V gene TRBV4-1 combines with J gene TRBJ2-7; the match to TRBD2 covers 10 bases. The germline V gene has CDR1 MGHRA and CDR2 YSYEKL. Losses at the gene ends were 4 bases for V and 1 base for J; bases not matched to a gene: 13. This CDR3 has 18 residues. CDR3 sequence reads: CASSPLTLAGGKSYEQYF. CDR3 DNA: TGCGCCAGCAGCCCCTTGACCTTAGCGGGAGGTAAATCCTACGAGCAGTACTTC.

This clone was detected only once. The chain is built from TRBV29-1 and TRBJ2-7, with 8 nucleotides matching TRBD1. The ends lost 5 bases at V and 7 bases at J; junction bases unmatched: 16. Germline V lookup: CDR1 SQVTM, CDR2 ANQGSEA. This CDR3 has 15 residues. Here the CDR3 reads CSVLTGDRSNLEQYF. CDR3 DNA: TGCAGCGTTCTGACAGGGGATCGTTCGAATCTAGAGCAGTACTTC.

The chain links TRBV11-2 to TRBJ2-1; perhaps TRBD2 as D (6 bases). V shed 1 base and J shed 0 bases, with 7 bases lying between them. This CDR3 is 15 amino acids long. Germline V gives CDR1 SGHAT, CDR2 FQNNGV. CDR3 nucleotide sequence: TGTGCCAGCAGCTTAGGAGCGGGCTCCTACAATGAGCAGTTCTTC. This gives the protein CASSLGAGSYNEQFF.

With respect to this clone: The germline gene is not matched at one end of the junction; a read error may be the cause. The chain employs TRBV7-2 and TRBJ2-2, with 11 bases lining up with TRBD2. Germline V lookup: CDR1 SGHTA, CDR2 FQGNSA. The CDR3 extends over 15 amino acids. The CDR3 region has the DNA TGTGCCAGCAGCCCTCCTACTAGCGGGAGAGGACCGAGACATTTT. Translating it yields CASSPPTSGRGPRHF.

The chain links TRBV18 to TRBJ2-2; D gene unclear. V lost 4 bases and J lost 6, with 12 bases in between. The CDR3 contains 14 residues. Germline assignment: CDR1 KGHSH and CDR2 LQKENI. Here the CDR3 DNA reads TGTGCCAGCTCACGACTGAGTCAGTCCGGGGAGCTGTTTTTT. It yields the protein CASSRLSQSGELFF.

V is TRBV27 and J is TRBJ2-3; the match to TRBD1 covers 9 bases. This CDR3 spans 15 amino acids. The V gene end was trimmed by 6 bases and the J gene end by 0 bases; junction bases not matched to a gene: 4. In germline, CDR1 is MNHEY, CDR2 SMNVEV (reference sequence). The chain's CDR3 is CASSPGTGSTDTQYF. In DNA form, the CDR3 reads TGTGCCAGCAGCCCCGGGACAGGGAGCACAGATACGCAGTATTTT.

The V gene is TRBV7-8, the J gene TRBJ2-1, with 9 nucleotides matching TRBD2. The V and J ends lost 5 bases and 8 bases, in that order; junction bases with no gene match: 16. CDR3 size: 17 residues. Germline values: CDR1 SGHVS, CDR2 FQNEAQ. The CDR3 DNA sequence: TGTGCCAGCAGCCGTATCCCTGCGGGAGGGGGATGGCATGAGCAGTTCTTC. This gives the protein CASSRIPAGGGWHEQFF. The full variable domain, completed using reference TRBV7-8 and TRBJ2-1, is GAGVSQSPRYKVAKRGQDVALRCDPISGHVSLFWYQQALGQGPEFLTYFQNEAQLDKSGLPSDRFFAERPEGSVSTLKIQRTQQEDSAVYLCASSRIPAGGGWHEQFFGPGTRLTVL.

This clone was seen a few times. The chain recombines TRBV4-2 with TRBJ2-7; TRBD2 aligns across 9 bases. V trimming: 1 base; J trimming: 5 bases; junction bases outside the gene matches: 6. Germline CDR1 is LGHNA and CDR2 is YNFKEQ. The CDR3 is made up of 15 amino acids. The CDR3, as DNA: TGTGCCAGCAGCCAAGGAGGTAGCGGGAGTGACGAGCAGTACTTC. It encodes CASSQGGSGSDEQYF.

This sequence joins TRBV10-3 and TRBJ1-2; 7 nucleotides match TRBD1. The V segment lost 4 bases and the J segment 3 bases; nucleotides outside the gene matches: 5. Germline V CDR1 and CDR2: ENHRY, SYGVKD. The CDR3 totals 14 residues. DNA of the CDR3: TGTGCCATCAGTGCGACAGGGCAAGACTATGGCTACACCTTC. Amino acid sequence: CAISATGQDYGYTF.

The chain links TRBV12-5 to TRBJ2-5; 11 positions agree with TRBD2. The V gene's germline CDR1 is LGHNT and CDR2 FRNRAP. The J segment lost 5 bases and the V segment lost 5 bases, leaving 7 bases of the junction unmatched. The CDR3 extends over 15 amino acids. The CDR3 is CASGRTSGSTETQYF. The CDR3 coding sequence is TGTGCTAGTGGTCGAACTAGCGGGAGTACCGAGACCCAGTACTTC.

This sequence joins TRBV6-6 and TRBJ1-1; 7 positions match TRBD1. The CDR3 covers 14 residues. V was pared by 2 bases and J by 4 bases, with 4 bases of the junction left unmatched. Germline assignment: CDR1 MNHNY and CDR2 SVGAGI (reference sequence). CDR3 region: CASSYLGGVTEAFF. For the CDR3, the DNA is TGTGCCAGCAGTTACCTAGGGGGCGTCACTGAAGCTTTCTTT.

The chain employs TRBV7-2 and TRBJ2-4, with 9 bases fitting TRBD2. The CDR3 sequence is 16 residues long. Germline V gene data show CDR1 as SGHTA and CDR2 as FQGNSA. The J segment lost 4 bases and the V segment lost 1 base, leaving 5 bases of the junction unmatched. The CDR3 reads CASSLGSGSRKNIQYF. In DNA form, the CDR3 reads TGTGCCAGCAGCTTAGGTAGCGGGAGTCGGAAAAACATTCAGTACTTC.

J is TRBJ2-3 and V is TRBV19; 8 bases fit TRBD1. Trimming cost V 7 bases and J 4 bases; bases outside gene matches: 13. The germline V gene has CDR1 LNHDA and CDR2 SQIVND (reference sequence). This CDR3 comprises 16 residues. CDR3 in amino acids: CASIRTGRNGADTQYF. CDR3 DNA sequence: TGTGCCAGTATCCGGACAGGGAGGAACGGGGCAGATACGCAGTATTTT.

This rearrangement joins TRBV4-1 to TRBJ2-7; 10 bases match TRBD1. Germline CDR1 and CDR2: MGHRA and YSYEKL. Unmatched junction bases numbered 6, after V lost 0 bases and J lost 4 bases. The CDR3 totals 16 residues. CDR3 in DNA: TGCGCCAGCAGCCAAGACAAAGGACAGGGGGGGTACGAGCAGTACTTC. Protein: CASSQDKGQGGYEQYF.

This clone was seen a handful of times. The J gene is TRBJ1-3, the V gene TRBV19; no clear D. The germline CDR1 and CDR2 sequences are LNHDA and SQIVND (reference sequence). V lost 7 bases and J 1 base, leaving 26 bases between the germline ends. The CDR3 spans 19 residues. The CDR3 nucleotides read TGTGCCAGTACCCCCGGAGTTCCCCGCCGGTTTCGATCTGGAAACACCATATATTTT. Amino acid sequence: CASTPGVPRRFRSGNTIYF.

This clone was picked up one time. The rearrangement uses TRBV11-2 and TRBJ2-1, with D maybe TRBD1 (6 bases). The CDR3 has 15 amino acids. Germline-derived CDR1 and CDR2 are SGHAT and FQNNGV. Trimming pared 0 bases from V and 7 bases from J, leaving 13 bases between. The CDR3 protein is CASSLDRGPWNEQFF. CDR3 bases: TGTGCCAGCAGCTTAGACAGGGGCCCATGGAATGAGCAGTTCTTC.

The chain combines TRBV5-5 with TRBJ2-3; 7 bases map to TRBD1. Germline V gene data show CDR1 as SGHKS and CDR2 as YYEKEE (reference sequence). CDR3 size: 18 residues. Unmatched junction bases numbered 12, after V lost 0 bases and J lost 2 bases. The CDR3 DNA reads TGTGCCAGCAGCTTGGGCGTGGCAGGGGGTTATCCCACAGATACGCAGTATTTT. Residues: CASSLGVAGGYPTDTQYF.